This T cell receptor beta chain was identified in a study of cytomegalovirus exposure and HLA in healthy donors (dated by TCRdb to the late 2010s). With respect to the entire study: An earlier analysis of 587 of the donors reported about 280 Gb of sequence data and around 110 million unique TCR beta sequences obtained from around 190 million T cells. Among the roughly 400 genotyped donors, approximately 77% belonged to the genetic ancestry cluster associated with self-reported Caucasian donors. The number of typed donors differed by locus: roughly 629-640 for A, B, C, DRB1 and DQB1; approximately 530 for DQA1; 600 to 610 for DPA1; and 450 to 480 for DPB1. Every repertoire in the discovery cohort had been generated on one and the same sequencing platform. Alongside the repertoire data, information on donor age, sex, ethnicity and CMV serostatus was compiled. The study was designed to test whether signatures of past pathogen exposure could be identified by cataloging public T cell receptors. An early release that covered roughly 600 HLA-typed donors contained about 300 gigabases of sequencing data and approximately 85 million unique TCR sequences. An earlier analysis of roughly 600 of the donors used high-throughput TCR beta sequencing to judge whether each TCR beta V gene segment behaved as functional or pseudogenic. A later genetic analysis took genome-wide SNP genotypes for 398 of the 666 donors and used that subset as a discovery cohort. High-throughput TCR immunosequencing, statistical association of individual TCRs with disease status, and machine learning were combined to predict cytomegalovirus infection status. Besides the first cohort of 666 subjects, a separate validation cohort made up of 90 to 150 different subjects was used. Because of strong linkage in the cohort, 4 to 6 DR-DQ haplotypes were treated as single units for association and clustering. A later analysis re-examined previously published TCR beta repertoires from more than 600 donors and added high-resolution HLA genotyping to investigate patterns of TCR occurrence. The study profiled the T cell repertoires of under 700 subjects by immunosequencing and related them to cytomegalovirus serostatus. HLA typing included class I and class II loci at four-digit resolution. Among 398 genotyped donors of the cohort, an average of 235,054 unique TCR beta nucleotide sequences were sequenced per donor, 15% to 20% of them non-productive. Rather than drawing on any new phenotypic data, the later analysis identified candidate immune exposures from TCR beta sequences and the way those sequences occurred across donors. On the study overall, not on this receptor specifically: According to a later analysis, parvovirus B19, influenza, CMV and Epstein-Barr virus appeared linked to several top co-occurrence clusters. Only TCR beta chains were sequenced in this cohort, and the absence of alpha or paired-chain data limited detectable features. According to a later genetic analysis, donors in an Asian-associated ancestry cluster had fewer N-insertions in productive TCRs than the roughly 670-donor mean. A later analysis associated 15,000 to 20,000 TCR beta sequences with specific HLA alleles at a false discovery rate of 0.05. The sequencing pipeline was judged likely to have produced a cluster of highly shared sequence variants as a technical artifact. Compared with equally common non-associated chains, HLA-associated TCR beta chains in a later analysis were more clonally expanded and had lower generation probabilities. Roughly uniform sequencing depth across donors was assumed in presence/absence analyses, although this assumption may not hold. V-gene and J-gene trimming of TCR beta chains was associated with a missense DCLRE1C variant in a later genetic analysis, and the association was replicated in an independent cohort. Most TCR sequences were seen in very few donors, while some public TCRs were found in many individuals. Cytomegalovirus status was reported to be diagnosed by the classifier with high specificity and sensitivity in both the original and validation cohorts. HLA typing was unavailable for some donors at each locus, so association tests used only the typed subset. A further reported finding was that TCR beta sequences accurately predicted the HLA-A and HLA-B alleles for most subjects in the first cohort. Most CMV-associated TCR beta chains appeared to be HLA-restricted in a later analysis, and the HLA associations seemed to be driven largely by CMV exposure. Approximately 18 rarely observed V segments, including chromosome 9 orphons, were excluded from the earlier analysis of several hundred of the donors because counts were too low. In vitro tests confirmed that three of the cytomegalovirus-associated TCR beta chains recognize cytomegalovirus antigens. In a later analysis, the rate of TCR association differed among HLA loci, with DRB1 alleles having the most associated TCRs and HLA-C alleles having the fewest. In an earlier analysis of some 640 of the donors, most TCR beta V segments were observed in productive rearrangements about 90% or about 30% of the time, broadly matching IMGT annotations. Strong co-occurrence of HLA alleles, especially DR and DQ, made assigning TCR associations to individual alleles difficult. The authors suggested that the approach could potentially be extended to other disease states and immunological phenotypes. For the cohort, immune exposure information was limited to CMV serostatus. Linkage disequilibrium might explain the correlated functional status among segregating V segments, but an unknown experimental factor could not be ruled out. In the study, around 160 TCR beta chains were listed as associated with cytomegalovirus. Because the 87-base-pair reads could not distinguish some IMGT-functional V segments, including TRBV6-2 and TRBV6-3, those segments were excluded.

From the germline V gene, CDR1 is SGHRS and CDR2 is YFSETQ. Compared with germline, V lacks 4 bases and J lacks 4 bases; bases without a gene match: 10. Including cysteine and phenylalanine, the CDR3 has 15 amino acids. Only the CDR3 portion is preserved as DNA: 45 bases, with reading frame beginning at the first base. Library construction relied on the immunoSEQ multiplex PCR assay. For the multiplex PCR, a mixture combining 60 forward primers for TCR Vbeta segments and 13 reverse primers for TCR Jbeta segments was used. The CDR3 region of rearranged TCR beta genes was amplified from genomic DNA with a multiplex PCR assay. On the Illumina HiSeq System, the amplified TCR beta libraries were sequenced as 87-base-pair reads. The authors processed their data as follows. A later analysis counted some 74 million unique TCR beta chains across the 650 to 800 repertoires, and approximately 11 million of these chains were shared by at least two donors. Raw reads were error-corrected and collapsed into unique sequences with a nearest-neighbor algorithm that merged closely related sequences to remove PCR and sequencing errors. To assign V, D and J gene segments, CDR3 sequences were aligned to IMGT reference sequences. Each retained sequence needed at least a six-nucleotide match to both a V gene segment and a J gene segment. Rearrangements were called productive when the CDR3 lacked stop codons and stayed in frame with V and J; all others were non-productive. CDR3 was defined by IMGT convention, running from the second conserved V-encoded cysteine to the conserved J-encoded phenylalanine. The earlier analysis of about 590 of the donors excluded sequences that lacked an unambiguous match to a single V gene segment. In an earlier analysis of approximately 590 of the donors, V segments were called functional above 56.7% productive rearrangements and were called segregating when the between-donor standard deviation exceeded 5%. A statistical classification framework was built for diagnosing cytomegalovirus status from the catalog of TCR beta chain sequences. In a later analysis, V and J genes were assigned by comparing TCR nucleotide sequences against IMGT/GENE-DB human TR gene sequences. Using the TCRdist pipeline, a later analysis assigned CDR3 sequences along with most-parsimonious VDJ recombination scenarios. In a later analysis, each TCR beta chain was defined by its CDR3 amino acid sequence together with its V-gene family, and reads without a unique V-gene family were excluded. To address suspected cross-contamination and a sequencing artifact, a later analysis removed approximately 600 highly shared, low-generation-probability nucleotide sequences. In a later analysis, a clonal expansion index was calculated for each public chain from normalized within-repertoire ranks of inferred template counts. A later analysis computed generation probabilities with a VDJ recombination model fitted to out-of-frame rearrangements, and checked the results against IGoR. Hypergeometric tests were used in a later analysis to score TCR-TCR, TCR-HLA and TCR-CMV co-occurrence, with a repertoire-size bias correction applied to the TCR pairs. In a later analysis, false discovery rates were estimated by permuting HLA or CMV assignments 20 times. In a later analysis, co-occurring TCRs were grouped using DBSCAN, and TCRdist sequence similarity was added for clustering within HLA-allele-positive subsets. Repertoires with fewer than 30,000 or more than 120,000 public chains were left out of co-occurrence clustering, as were four to six repertoires with anomalous nucleotide sharing. TCRdb took this table from immuneACCESS and kept in-frame rearrangements with V and J called. Such tables lack part of the clones; where checked against another copy, unresolved V genes explain under half of the gap, and the rest is unexplained. D and trimming come from the DNA, and the V and J calls and clone size come from that table. In this sample the table shows 90,000 or so clones, 65% to 85% of which occur a single time. 3% to 4% of the sample lies in the top ten.

In total, 500 to 700 healthy bone marrow donors made up the cohort. Cohort members were all nominally healthy when sampled, although unrecorded immune exposures were likely present. The donor tested CMV seronegative and was one of the 352 seronegative cohort members. Every donor gave a peripheral blood sample, and the peripheral blood mononuclear cells from that sample were used for TCR beta sequencing. Genomic DNA was extracted from the blood cell samples with the Qiagen DNeasy Blood Extraction Kit. Notes on this clone: Its antigen is not yet known. One base away there is no much larger clone; base qualities are not given.

The source is a man over 45 in good health and CMV-seronegative. The source material was PBMCs. This chain joins TRBV5-1 to TRBJ1-1; 7 nucleotides in the junction match TRBD1. The CDR3 is CASSADREVSTEAFF. The DNA is TGCGCCAGCAGCGCCGACAGGGAAGTATCCACTGAAGCTTTCTTT.